The next 25 T cell receptor beta chains were all read from a single sample in a study of T cell repertoires in cytomegalovirus infection. These TCRs are of unknown antigen specificity. Using its own MiXCR run on the reads, TCRdb lists one record per CDR3 protein. The repertoire holds 550,000 to 850,000 distinct CDR3 sequences, with roughly a third as singletons. The sample here was cultured PBMCs, taken from culture after CMV antigen stimulation. Receptor source: a human donor in good health (CMV status not recorded). Some clones in this sample may be carry-over from other donors' samples.

This chain connects TRBV10-2 to TRBJ2-5; 10 bases are shared with TRBD2. CDR1 and CDR2 from the germline V gene are WSHSY and SAAADI. The V gene end was trimmed by 5 bases and the J gene end by 1 base; junction bases not matched to a gene: 4. The CDR3 runs to 15 residues. The CDR3 nucleotides read TGCGCCAGCAGTAGGATAGCGGGGGGCCAAGAGACCCAGTACTTC. Translated, it gives CASSRIAGGQETQYF.

V and J are TRBV5-1 and TRBJ2-1; TRBD1 agrees at 8 bases. The CDR3 is 15 residues long. Germline CDR1 SGHRS, CDR2 YFSETQ. Unmatched junction bases numbered 5, after V lost 4 bases and J lost 2 bases. The CDR3 reads CASSASGGAYNEQFF. The CDR3 nucleotides are TGCGCCAGCAGCGCCTCAGGGGGCGCCTACAATGAGCAGTTCTTC.

The chain couples TRBV12-5 to TRBJ1-1; no clear D gene. Trimming removed 0 bases at V and 11 bases at J, with 13 bases between. Germline V gene data show CDR1 as LGHNT and CDR2 as FRNRAP. The CDR3 contains 13 residues. This CDR3 is CASGLVPPGRAFF. CDR3 nucleotide sequence: TGTGCTAGTGGTTTGGTCCCCCCTGGGCGGGCTTTCTTT.

In regard to this clonotype: A much larger clone is a single base away; this may be a read error. This rearrangement joins TRBV7-2 to TRBJ2-2; D perhaps matches TRBD1 (6 bases). The CDR3 is 15 amino acids. Looked up from germline, CDR1 is SGHTA and CDR2 is FQGNSA. This CDR3 reads CASSPDRQDTGEPFF. The CDR3 region has the DNA TGTGCCAGCAGCCCAGACAGGCAAGACACCGGGGAGCCGTTTTTT.

This clonotype was observed a handful of times. CDR3 loop: CASSYSTRLHEQFF. The CDR3 region has the DNA TGTGCCAGCAGTTACTCGACTCGCCTCCATGAGCAGTTCTTC. The rearrangement uses TRBV6-2 or TRBV6-3 and TRBJ2-1; D call uncertain. V lost 0 bases, J lost 8 bases, and 11 bases lay in between. The length of the CDR3 is 14 residues. From germline, CDR1 is MNHEY and CDR2 SVGEGT.

The J gene is TRBJ2-3, the V gene TRBV11-2; D call uncertain. Germline CDR1 and CDR2: SGHAT and FQNNGV. The CDR3 loop spans 14 amino acids. With 3 bases removed from V and 6 bases from J, the gap between germline ends came to 13 bases. DNA for the CDR3: TGTGCCAGCAGCTTTGAGGAGTTCAGGGATACGCAGTATTTT. Residues: CASSFEEFRDTQYF.

The chain employs TRBV3-1 and TRBJ2-1; 12 bases line up with TRBD1. This CDR3 is built from 15 residues. The ends lost 4 bases at V and 6 bases at J; junction bases unmatched: 4. Germline V gene sequence: CDR1 LGHDT, CDR2 YNNKEL (reference sequence). This CDR3 is CASSRSGQGANEQFF. The CDR3 nucleotides are TGTGCCAGCAGCCGGTCGGGACAGGGGGCCAATGAGCAGTTCTTC.

This clonotype was seen a few times. The chain links TRBV6-1 to TRBJ1-1; D is uncertain. V lost 6 bases to trimming and J lost 3 bases, with 14 bases between them. The germline V gene encodes CDR1 MNHNS and CDR2 SASEGT. This CDR3 has 14 residues. Written as DNA, the CDR3 is TGTGCCAGCAGGTTGAGAGGGTTGGACACTGAAGCTTTCTTT. It encodes CASRLRGLDTEAFF.

This clonotype was recorded once. V is TRBV6-5 and J is TRBJ1-6, with 10 bases lining up with TRBD1. This CDR3 contains 15 residues. With V trimmed by 5 bases and J by 8 bases, 6 bases remained unmatched. The germline gives CDR1 MNHEY, CDR2 SVGAGI. The CDR3 DNA is TGTGCCAGCAGTGGGGACAGGGGTTGGGATTCACCCCTCCACTTT. Its translation is CASSGDRGWDSPLHF.

V usage is TRBV19 and J usage is TRBJ1-6; no definite D call. Germline V gene sequence: CDR1 LNHDA, CDR2 SQIVND (reference sequence). CDR3 length: 13 amino acids. V lost 1 base and J 10 bases, leaving 8 bases between the germline ends. CDR3 in DNA: TGTGCCAGTAGTATAGGGTTTCGATCACCCCTCCACTTT. Its translation is CASSIGFRSPLHF. The full variable domain, in which reference TRBV19 and TRBJ1-6 provide the parts outside the CDR3, is DGGITQSPKYLFRKEGQNVTLSCEQNLNHDAMYWYRQDPGQGLRLIYYSQIVNDFQKGDIAEGYSVSREKKESFPLTVTSAQKNPTAFYLCASSIGFRSPLHFGNGTRLTVT.

This chain links TRBV18 with TRBJ2-3; TRBD1 matches at 9 bases. The V and J ends lost 6 bases and 10 bases, in that order; junction bases with no gene match: 8. This CDR3 is built from 13 residues. Germline values: CDR1 KGHSH, CDR2 LQKENI. The CDR3 spells CASSPGQGIAQYF. Written as DNA, the CDR3 is TGTGCCAGCTCGCCGGGACAGGGTATAGCGCAGTATTTT.

This clonotype was seen more than once but under ten times. The V call is TRBV18, the J call TRBJ2-7, with D perhaps matching TRBD1 (5 bases). This CDR3 has 13 residues. The V gene lost 3 bases and the J gene lost 5 bases, with 11 bases spanning the gap. Germline values: CDR1 KGHSH, CDR2 LQKENI. The CDR3 sequence: CASSPGRWDEQYF. The CDR3 DNA follows: TGTGCCAGCTCACCGGGGCGGTGGGACGAGCAGTACTTC.

This clonotype was seen a handful of times. The rearrangement uses TRBV18 and TRBJ1-6; D gene uncertain. This CDR3 has 15 amino acids. Per the germline V gene, CDR1 is KGHSH and CDR2 is LQKENI. V lost 5 bases, J lost 0 bases, and 8 bases lay in between. CDR3 bases: TGTGCCAGCTCAACCACCCTCTCCTATAATTCACCCCTCCACTTT. Its translation: CASSTTLSYNSPLHF.

This clonotype has only a few counts. V usage is TRBV6-1 and J usage is TRBJ2-1; D may correspond to TRBD1 or TRBD2 (6 bases each). Trimming removed 6 bases from V and 2 bases from J, with 11 bases in between. The CDR3 covers 14 residues. Germline V gives CDR1 MNHNS, CDR2 SASEGT. CDR3 coding DNA: TGTGCCAGCAGCGCCGGGGGCCCCTACAATGAGCAGTTCTTC. It is translated as CASSAGGPYNEQFF.

The chain joins TRBV14 to TRBJ2-4; 7 bases fit TRBD1. The V segment lost 4 bases and the J segment 12 bases; nucleotides outside the gene matches: 6. Germline CDR1 SGHDN, CDR2 FVKESK. CDR3 length: 12 amino acids. The CDR3 DNA is TGTGCCAGCAGCCGAACAGGGGTTCATCAGTACTTC. Residues: CASSRTGVHQYF. Full variable domain (remainder filled in from reference TRBV14 and TRBJ2-4): EAGVTQFPSHSVIEKGQTVTLRCDPISGHDNLYWYRRVMGKEIKFLLHFVKESKQDESGMPNNRFLAERTGGTYSTLKVQPAELEDSGVYFCASSRTGVHQYFGAGTRLSVL.

A few counts support this clonotype. The V gene is TRBV28, the J gene TRBJ2-5, with TRBD2 matching over 10 bases. Germline V gives CDR1 MDHEN, CDR2 SYDVKM. The CDR3 runs 19 residues. J lost 1 base, V lost 2 bases, and 13 bases had no gene match. The CDR3 spells CASSLPRSKLAGPQETQYF. The CDR3 DNA reads as TGTGCCAGCAGTTTACCCAGGTCCAAACTAGCGGGGCCCCAAGAGACCCAGTACTTC. The entire variable domain, with the rest obtained from reference TRBV28 and TRBJ2-5, is as follows: DVKVTQSSRYLVKRTGEKVFLECVQDMDHENMFWYRQDPGLGLRLIYFSYDVKMKEKGDIPEGYSVSREKKERFSLILESASTNQTSMYLCASSLPRSKLAGPQETQYFGPGTRLLVL.

This chain links TRBV20-1 with TRBJ1-2, with a tentative D call TRBD1 (6 bases). Germline V gene lookup returns CDR1 DFQATT and CDR2 SNEGSKA (reference sequence). V was clipped by 3 bases and J by 6 bases, with 11 bases between them. This CDR3 region has 12 residues. The CDR3 nucleotides read TGCAGTGCTAGCTGGGGGGCGAATGGCTACACCTTC. It specifies CSASWGANGYTF.

The chain has TRBV15 and TRBJ2-7, with 13 bases matching TRBD2. The V gene end was trimmed by 4 bases and the J gene end by 6 bases; junction bases not matched to a gene: 9. The germline CDR1 and CDR2 sequences are LNHNV and YYDKDF (reference sequence). The CDR3 covers 16 residues. The CDR3 region is CATSTRTSGRWGEQYF. Written as DNA, the CDR3 is TGTGCCACCAGCACAAGGACTAGCGGGAGATGGGGCGAGCAGTACTTC.

This clonotype was counted only a few times. The gene calls are TRBV7-2 and TRBJ1-2; 7 bases map to TRBD1. CDR1 SGHTA and CDR2 FQGNSA come from the germline V gene. Unmatched junction bases numbered 10, after V lost 5 bases and J lost 7 bases. The CDR3 is made up of 14 amino acids. CDR3 amino acids: CASSPPGQLLGYTF. CDR3 in DNA: TGTGCCAGCAGCCCACCGGGACAGCTCCTTGGCTACACCTTC.

The V and J genes are TRBV29-1 and TRBJ1-1, with D uncertain. The CDR3 totals 12 residues. V gave up 7 bases and J gave up 10 bases, with 19 bases separating them. CDR1 and CDR2 from the germline V gene are SQVTM and ANQGSEA. CDR3 amino acids: CSGRAGVLGAFF. Written as DNA, the CDR3 is TGCAGCGGCCGGGCGGGCGTACTTGGAGCTTTCTTT. The full variable domain, completed using reference TRBV29-1 and TRBJ1-1, is SAVISQKPSRDICQRGTSLTIQCQVDSQVTMMFWYRQQPGQSLTLIATANQGSEATYESGFVIDKFPISRPNLTFSTLTVSNMSPEDSSIYLCSGRAGVLGAFFGQGTRLTVV.

This clonotype was observed a few times. The V call is TRBV6-5, the J call TRBJ1-4; TRBD1 aligns across 7 bases. V lost 0 bases and J lost 6; bases outside the gene matches: 13. The length of the CDR3 is 18 residues. Germline lookup yields CDR1 MNHEY and CDR2 SVGAGI. In nucleotides, the CDR3 is TGTGCCAGCAGTTACTCGCCTAAAATTGGGACAGCGTATGAAAAACTGTTTTTT. Amino acid sequence: CASSYSPKIGTAYEKLFF.

This clonotype was recorded many times. The rearrangement joins TRBV7-2 to TRBJ2-1; possibly TRBD2 for D (7 bases). V dropped 5 bases and J dropped 4 bases, with 18 bases sitting between them. Germline CDR1 SGHTA, CDR2 FQGNSA. This CDR3 is built from 16 residues. The DNA of the CDR3 is TGTGCCAGCAGCCCCTGGGGCGGGGGCCCGTACAATGAGCAGTTCTTC. Its translation: CASSPWGGGPYNEQFF.

This chain uses TRBV18 with TRBJ1-4; D is possibly TRBD1 (5 bases). Trimming pared 3 bases from V and 2 bases from J, leaving 16 bases between. The CDR3 contains 17 residues. The germline CDR1 and CDR2 sequences are KGHSH and LQKENI. In DNA form, the CDR3 reads TGTGCCAGCTCACCTCGCGACAGAAGGGTGACTAATGAAAAACTGTTTTTT. It translates to CASSPRDRRVTNEKLFF.

This clonotype was picked up a small number of times. The chain uses TRBV2 and TRBJ1-1, with no clear D. Germline V gene lookup returns CDR1 SNHLY and CDR2 FYNNEI. The CDR3 runs to 13 residues. Trimming removed 1 base from V and 3 bases from J, with 6 bases in between. The CDR3 reads CASSEERYTEAFF. As DNA, the CDR3 is TGTGCCAGCAGTGAAGAGAGGTACACTGAAGCTTTCTTT.

This clonotype has more than one count but fewer than ten. The rearrangement joins TRBV11-3 to TRBJ2-2, with 8 positions matching TRBD2. The CDR3 contains 15 residues. Per the germline V gene, CDR1 is SGHNT and CDR2 is YENEEA. With 1 base clipped from V and 6 bases from J, the junction kept 4 bases outside the gene matches. CDR3 residues: CASSLGTGGSGELFF. CDR3 DNA sequence: TGTGCCAGCAGCTTAGGGACGGGAGGGTCCGGGGAGCTGTTTTTT. The full variable domain, rest sourced from reference TRBV11-3 and TRBJ2-2, is EAGVVQSPRYKIIEKKQPVAFWCNPISGHNTLYWYLQNLGQGPELLIRYENEEAVDDSQLPKDRFSAERLKGVDSTLKIQPAELGDSAVYLCASSLGTGGSGELFFGEGSRLTVL.